This TCR beta chain is from a study of blood T cell repertoires in COVID-19. Study at large: Sources were T cells, B-cell-depleted T cells, or PBMCs; the material itself was cDNA or gDNA.

CDR1 and CDR2 from the germline V gene are SGHRS and YFSETQ. There are 14 residues in the CDR3. V dropped 2 bases and J dropped 3 bases, with 11 bases sitting between them. Assay used: immunoSEQ multiplex PCR; TCRdb lists only in-frame clones, some missing. In the table there are 150,000 to 190,000 clones, under 85% of which are singletons. The sample taken for sequencing was peripheral blood. The clonotype comes from a woman older than 75 with acute or convalescent COVID-19. The chain is built from TRBV5-1 and TRBJ1-1, with D possibly being TRBD1 (5 bases). CDR3 nucleotide sequence: TGCGCCAGCAGCTTAGGGACTTCGCACACTGAAGCTTTCTTT. It is translated as CASSLGTSHTEAFF. The variable domain in full, with the rest retrieved from reference TRBV5-1 and TRBJ1-1, is KAGVTQTPRYLIKTRGQQVTLSCSPISGHRSVSWYQQTPGQGLQFLFEYFSETQRNKGNFPGRFSGRQFSNSRSEMNVSTLELGDSALYLCASSLGTSHTEAFFGQGTRLTVV.